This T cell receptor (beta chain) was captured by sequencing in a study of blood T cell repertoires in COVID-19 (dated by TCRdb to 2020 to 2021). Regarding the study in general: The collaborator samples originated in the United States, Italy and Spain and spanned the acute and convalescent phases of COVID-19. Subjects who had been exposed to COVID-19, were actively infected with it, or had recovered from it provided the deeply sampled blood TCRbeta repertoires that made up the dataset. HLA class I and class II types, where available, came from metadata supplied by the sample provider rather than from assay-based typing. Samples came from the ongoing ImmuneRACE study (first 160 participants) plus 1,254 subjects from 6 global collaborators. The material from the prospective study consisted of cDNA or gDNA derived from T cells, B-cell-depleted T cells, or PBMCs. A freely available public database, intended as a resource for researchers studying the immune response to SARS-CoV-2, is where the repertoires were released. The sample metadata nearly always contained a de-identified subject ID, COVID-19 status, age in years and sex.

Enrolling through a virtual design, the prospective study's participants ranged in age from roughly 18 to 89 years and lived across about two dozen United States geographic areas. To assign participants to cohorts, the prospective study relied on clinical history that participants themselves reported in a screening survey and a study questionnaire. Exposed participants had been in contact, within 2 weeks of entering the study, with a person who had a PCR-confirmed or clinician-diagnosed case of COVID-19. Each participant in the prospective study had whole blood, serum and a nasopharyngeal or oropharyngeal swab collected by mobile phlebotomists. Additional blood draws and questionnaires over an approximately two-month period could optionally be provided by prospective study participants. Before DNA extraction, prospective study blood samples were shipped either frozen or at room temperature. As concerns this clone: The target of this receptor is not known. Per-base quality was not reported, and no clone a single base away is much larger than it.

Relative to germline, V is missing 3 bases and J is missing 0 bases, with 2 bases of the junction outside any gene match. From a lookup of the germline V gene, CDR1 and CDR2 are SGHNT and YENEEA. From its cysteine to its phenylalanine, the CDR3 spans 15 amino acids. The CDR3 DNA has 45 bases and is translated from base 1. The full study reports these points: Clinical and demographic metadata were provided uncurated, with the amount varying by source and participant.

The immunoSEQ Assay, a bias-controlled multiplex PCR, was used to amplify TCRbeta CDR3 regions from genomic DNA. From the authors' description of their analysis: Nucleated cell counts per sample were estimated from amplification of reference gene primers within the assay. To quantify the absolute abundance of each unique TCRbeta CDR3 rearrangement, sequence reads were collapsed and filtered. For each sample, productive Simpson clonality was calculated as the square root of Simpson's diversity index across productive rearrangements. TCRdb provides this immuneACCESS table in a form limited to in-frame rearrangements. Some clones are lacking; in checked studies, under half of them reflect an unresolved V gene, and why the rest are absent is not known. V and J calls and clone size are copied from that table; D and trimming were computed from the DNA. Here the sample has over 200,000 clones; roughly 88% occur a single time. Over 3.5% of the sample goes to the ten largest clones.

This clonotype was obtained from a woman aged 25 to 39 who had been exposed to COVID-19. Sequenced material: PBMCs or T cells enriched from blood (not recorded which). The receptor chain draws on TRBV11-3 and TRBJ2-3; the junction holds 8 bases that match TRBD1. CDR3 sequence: CASSFDRGSTDTQYF. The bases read TGTGCCAGCAGCTTTGACAGGGGCAGCACAGATACGCAGTATTTT.